This passage covers 27 T cell receptor beta chains from one sample sequenced in a study of blood T cell repertoires in COVID-19. The repertoire was sequenced with immunoSEQ multiplex PCR; TCRdb's copy has only in-frame clones and lacks some. This table holds 140,000 to 150,000 clones, roughly 88% found once. Sequencing was done on a sample of peripheral blood. These TCRs come from a man between 60 and 75 years old with active or convalescent COVID-19.

The J gene is TRBJ2-7, the V gene TRBV3-1 (or the pseudogene TRBV3-2), with 7 positions matching TRBD2. CDR1 and CDR2 from the germline V gene are LGHDT and YNNKEL (reference sequence). The CDR3 has 16 residues. The V gene end was trimmed by 4 bases and the J gene end by 6 bases; junction bases not matched to a gene: 15. The CDR3 region is CASSPKTAGPPGEQYF. DNA for the CDR3: TGTGCCAGCAGCCCAAAAACAGCGGGACCACCCGGCGAGCAGTACTTC.

The gene calls are TRBV7-9 and TRBJ1-2; D perhaps matches TRBD1 (6 bases). This CDR3 contains 13 residues. Germline lookup yields CDR1 SEHNR and CDR2 FQNEAQ (reference sequence). The V end lost 5 bases, the J end lost 4 bases, and 11 bases lay between the germline ends. The CDR3 loop reads CASSRQGIYGYTF. The CDR3 DNA is TGTGCCAGCAGCCGTCAGGGGATCTATGGCTACACCTTC.

This clone was recorded a few times. The CDR3, as DNA: TGCGCCAGCAGCTTGCACGGGACAGAGGGGGGCTACACCTTC. Residues: CASSLHGTEGGYTF. The chain uses TRBV5-1 and TRBJ1-2; 7 bases fit TRBD1. With 1 base clipped from V and 8 bases from J, the junction kept 8 bases outside the gene matches. The CDR3 has 14 residues. Germline lookup yields CDR1 SGHRS and CDR2 YFSETQ.

About this clone itself: Other DNA sequences in the same sample also yield this CDR3. The chain has TRBV19 and TRBJ2-3, with 9 bases that match TRBD1. The CDR3 spans 15 residues. V trimming: 5 bases; J trimming: 1 base; junction bases outside the gene matches: 4. Per the germline V gene, CDR1 is LNHDA and CDR2 is SQIVND (reference sequence). In DNA form, the CDR3 reads TGTGCCAGTAGTTCCCGACAGGGGGGCACAGATACGCAGTATTTT. Its protein is CASSSRQGGTDTQYF.

V is TRBV28 and J is TRBJ2-5; the match to TRBD2 covers 7 bases. This CDR3 is built from 14 residues. The V segment lost 7 bases and the J segment 6 bases; nucleotides outside the gene matches: 11. Germline V gives CDR1 MDHEN, CDR2 SYDVKM. CDR3 residues: CASTTSGVRKTQYF. The CDR3 region has the DNA TGTGCCAGCACTACCAGCGGGGTCCGAAAGACCCAGTACTTC.

The genes are TRBV5-1 and TRBJ2-5; 9 bases agree with TRBD1. The CDR3 runs 14 residues. V was pared by 5 bases and J by 3 bases, with 5 bases of the junction left unmatched. Germline CDR1 reads SGHRS; CDR2 reads YFSETQ. Here the CDR3 DNA reads TGCGCCAGCAGATGGAGACAGGGGGAAGAGACCCAGTACTTC. Residues: CASRWRQGEETQYF.

Regarding this clone: Other DNA sequences in the same sample also yield this CDR3. The V gene is TRBV6-5, the J gene TRBJ2-2; a possible D gene is TRBD2 (5 bases). Germline V gives CDR1 MNHEY, CDR2 SVGAGI. CDR3 length: 13 residues. Trimming pared 6 bases from V and 5 bases from J, leaving 10 bases between. The CDR3 protein is CASRPTGTGELFF. CDR3 nucleotide sequence: TGTGCCAGCAGGCCTACGGGGACCGGGGAGCTGTTTTTT.

V usage is TRBV4-1 and J usage is TRBJ2-1; 12 nucleotides agree with TRBD1. The V gene's germline CDR1 is MGHRA and CDR2 YSYEKL. The ends lost 4 bases at V and 8 bases at J; junction bases unmatched: 6. CDR3 length: 15 amino acids. The CDR3 sequence: CASSRDRGRAHEQFF. CDR3 coding DNA: TGCGCCAGCAGCCGGGACAGGGGGCGCGCCCATGAGCAGTTCTTC.

V and J are TRBV7-9 and TRBJ1-1, with no clear D. This CDR3 comprises 14 residues. In germline, CDR1 is SEHNR, CDR2 FQNEAQ (reference sequence). Trimming took 5 bases from V and 2 from J, leaving 12 bases between them. CDR3 sequence reads: CASSHGEGNTEAFF. CDR3 DNA: TGTGCCAGCAGCCATGGTGAGGGTAACACTGAAGCTTTCTTT. Full variable domain (missing parts from reference TRBV7-9 and TRBJ1-1): DTGVSQNPRHKITKRGQNVTFRCDPISEHNRLYWYRQTLGQGPEFLTYFQNEAQLEKSRLLSDRFSAERPKGSFSTLEIQRTEQGDSAMYLCASSHGEGNTEAFFGQGTRLTVV.

CDR3 region: CASSIPGTNEQFF. The CDR3 DNA follows: TGTGCCAGTAGTATCCCAGGCACCAATGAGCAGTTCTTC. The chain has TRBV19 and TRBJ2-1; D is unresolved. The length of the CDR3 is 13 residues. The ends were cut back, 3 bases at V and 6 bases at J, with 9 bases in the middle. The germline gives CDR1 LNHDA, CDR2 SQIVND (reference sequence).

The V and J genes are TRBV12-5 and TRBJ2-2; the match to TRBD1 covers 7 bases. The CDR3 consists of 16 residues. The J segment lost 1 base and the V segment lost 1 base, leaving 3 bases of the junction unmatched. The germline CDR1 and CDR2 sequences are LGHNT and FRNRAP. The CDR3 is CASGLERTGNTGELFF. In DNA form, the CDR3 reads TGTGCTAGTGGTTTGGAACGGACAGGGAACACCGGGGAGCTGTTTTTT.

This clone was counted a single time. V usage is TRBV9 and J usage is TRBJ2-1, with 10 bases matching TRBD2. The CDR3 runs 16 residues. The germline V gene encodes CDR1 SGDLS and CDR2 YYNGEE. Trimming took 0 bases from V and 7 from J; bases not matched to a gene: 7. As DNA, the CDR3 is TGTGCCAGCAGCGTAGTGCCTAGCGGGAGTTTAAATGAGCAGTTCTTC. Translated, it gives CASSVVPSGSLNEQFF.

This clone was seen only a few times. The gene calls are TRBV5-6 and TRBJ2-5; 7 nucleotides agree with TRBD1. Germline-derived CDR1 and CDR2 are SGHDT and YYEEEE. Germline trimming cut 4 bases from V and 5 bases from J; bases unmatched to any gene: 14. The CDR3 runs to 16 residues. The CDR3 sequence is CASSLRSGGWGETQYF. CDR3 bases: TGTGCCAGCAGCCTGAGATCAGGGGGTTGGGGGGAGACCCAGTACTTC.

The V and J genes are TRBV6-5 and TRBJ1-2; tentatively, D is TRBD1 (5 bases). V lost 11 bases to trimming and J lost 8 bases, with 15 bases between them. In germline, CDR1 is MNHEY, CDR2 SVGAGI. The CDR3 is 11 residues long. CDR3 in DNA: TGTGCCGGAGGGGCAGGGATCGGCTACACCTTC. Its translation is CAGGAGIGYTF.

V usage is TRBV2 and J usage is TRBJ2-7, with D perhaps matching TRBD1 (5 bases). The CDR3 covers 12 residues. Trimming shortened V by 11 bases and J by 7 bases, and 18 bases separated the two germline ends. CDR1 is SNHLY and CDR2 is FYNNEI in the germline V gene. CDR3 nucleotides: TGTGCCGAAAGGGGCAGGGTGGGGGAGCAGTACTTC. It codes for CAERGRVGEQYF.

The V gene is TRBV5-1, the J gene TRBJ2-7; 7 bases match TRBD1. The germline gives CDR1 SGHRS, CDR2 YFSETQ. The V segment lost 0 bases and the J segment 2 bases; nucleotides outside the gene matches: 8. This CDR3 has 16 residues. The CDR3 DNA follows: TGCGCCAGCAGCTTGGCCAGTGGGACAGCCACCTACGAGCAGTACTTC. Translation: CASSLASGTATYEQYF.

The chain recombines TRBV9 with TRBJ2-7; D perhaps matches TRBD1 (5 bases). Germline loops: CDR1 SGDLS, CDR2 YYNGEE. This CDR3 comprises 16 residues. Trimming shortened V by 0 bases and J by 0 bases, and 13 bases separated the two germline ends. Here the CDR3 reads CASSVGVGQGSYEQYF. DNA for the CDR3: TGTGCCAGCAGCGTAGGGGTAGGGCAGGGCTCCTACGAGCAGTACTTC.

This chain uses TRBV7-2 with TRBJ2-3, with D possibly TRBD1 on 5 matching bases. CDR1 SGHTA and CDR2 FQGNSA come from the germline V gene. V was shortened by 6 bases and J by 2 bases, with 15 bases between the two germline ends. This CDR3 comprises 15 residues. In nucleotides, the CDR3 is TGTGCCAGCAGTCTCCTTGGGGCCTACACAGATACGCAGTATTTT. This encodes CASSLLGAYTDTQYF. The entire variable domain, with the rest obtained from reference TRBV7-2 and TRBJ2-3, is as follows: GAGVSQSPSNKVTEKGKDVELRCDPISGHTALYWYRQSLGQGLEFLIYFQGNSAPDKSGLPSDRFSAERTGGSVSTLTIQRTQQEDSAVYLCASSLLGAYTDTQYFGPGTRLTVL.

The chain uses TRBV3-1 (or the pseudogene TRBV3-2) and TRBJ1-5; 9 positions match TRBD1. The V segment lost 4 bases and the J segment 6 bases; nucleotides outside the gene matches: 7. This CDR3 region has 15 residues. Germline V CDR1 and CDR2: LGHDT, YNNKEL (reference sequence). CDR3 amino acids: CASSLTGGRGQPQHF. The CDR3 DNA sequence: TGTGCCAGCAGCCTGACAGGGGGAAGAGGTCAGCCCCAGCATTTT.

The rearrangement joins TRBV15 to TRBJ2-1; 8 bases are a match to TRBD2. J was trimmed by 6 bases and V by 4 bases; bases with no gene match: 8. The CDR3 covers 15 residues. Looked up from germline, CDR1 is LNHNV and CDR2 is YYDKDF (reference sequence). The CDR3 region is CATSNQAGVANEQFF. The CDR3 nucleotides are TGTGCCACCAGCAACCAAGCGGGAGTTGCCAATGAGCAGTTCTTC.

The gene calls are TRBV29-1 and TRBJ2-5, with TRBD1 matching 7 bases. This CDR3 has 12 amino acids. Germline V gene sequence: CDR1 SQVTM, CDR2 ANQGSEA. V dropped 3 bases and J dropped 5; count of bases not matched to a gene: 3. This chain's CDR3 is CSVDRGKETQYF. CDR3 nucleotide sequence: TGCAGCGTTGACAGGGGGAAGGAGACCCAGTACTTC.

V and J are TRBV28 and TRBJ2-7; a weak D match, TRBD1 (5 bases). The germline gives CDR1 MDHEN, CDR2 SYDVKM. V was clipped by 3 bases and J by 3 bases, with 9 bases between them. The CDR3 is 13 amino acids. The CDR3: CASSFDSRYEQYF. CDR3 DNA sequence: TGTGCCAGCAGTTTCGACAGCCGCTACGAGCAGTACTTC.

The chain links TRBV9 to TRBJ2-2, with 10 bases matching TRBD2. Trimming at V came to 5 bases and at J to 6 bases, leaving 10 bases not matched to a gene. This CDR3 is built from 16 residues. Per germline, CDR1 SGDLS and CDR2 YYNGEE. CDR3 loop: CASRQREGLSAGELFF. CDR3 DNA: TGTGCCAGCAGGCAGCGGGAGGGCCTGAGCGCCGGGGAGCTGTTTTTT.

The gene calls are TRBV3-1 (or the pseudogene TRBV3-2) and TRBJ1-1; no firm D call. Germline V lookup: CDR1 LGHDT, CDR2 YNNKEL (reference sequence). Trimming removed 2 bases at V and 2 bases at J, with 9 bases between. This CDR3 contains 14 residues. CDR3 residues: CASSQKRVNTEAFF. CDR3 sequence (DNA): TGTGCCAGCAGCCAAAAACGGGTCAACACTGAAGCTTTCTTT.

This chain links TRBV18 with TRBJ1-5, with TRBD1 as a possible D gene (6 bases). V shed 5 bases and J shed 5 bases, with 13 bases lying between them. The CDR3 is made up of 14 amino acids. Germline lookup yields CDR1 KGHSH and CDR2 LQKENI. The CDR3 sequence is CASSETGFYQPQHF. The CDR3, as DNA: TGTGCCAGCTCAGAAACAGGGTTTTATCAGCCCCAGCATTTT.

This clone has more than one count but fewer than ten. This sequence joins TRBV29-1 and TRBJ2-3, with 9 nucleotides matching TRBD1. In germline, CDR1 is SQVTM, CDR2 ANQGSEA. The V and J ends lost 7 bases and 3 bases, in that order; junction bases with no gene match: 8. The CDR3 totals 14 residues. The CDR3 DNA follows: TGCAGCGGGACGGACAGGGGAGGGACAGATACGCAGTATTTT. Its translation is CSGTDRGGTDTQYF.

The chain links TRBV19 to TRBJ1-1; tentative D call: TRBD1 (5 bases). Germline V gene data show CDR1 as LNHDA and CDR2 as SQIVND (reference sequence). The CDR3 has 15 residues. Trimming pared 4 bases from V and 5 bases from J, leaving 17 bases between. CDR3 protein: CASSKVPAGRTEAFF. DNA for the CDR3: TGTGCCAGTAGTAAGGTGCCGGCAGGGAGGACTGAAGCTTTCTTT.